This T cell receptor beta chain came from a study of cytomegalovirus exposure and HLA in healthy donors. A multiplex PCR was run with 60 Vbeta primers and 13 Jbeta primers. Assay used: immunoSEQ multiplex PCR; TCRdb lists only in-frame clones, some missing. This table holds some 170,000 clones, just under 80% found once. The CDR3 runs to 14 residues. Trimming stripped 4 bases from V and 4 bases from J, with 14 bases between. Per germline, CDR1 SGHTA and CDR2 FQGNSA. V gene TRBV7-2 combines with J gene TRBJ2-7, with D tentatively TRBD2 (6 bases). Sequencing was performed on PBMCs. The source of this sequence is a female donor in good health and CMV-seronegative. CDR3 sequence reads: CASSSLAEGYEQYF. DNA of the CDR3: TGTGCCAGCAGCTCCCTTGCGGAGGGGTACGAGCAGTACTTC.